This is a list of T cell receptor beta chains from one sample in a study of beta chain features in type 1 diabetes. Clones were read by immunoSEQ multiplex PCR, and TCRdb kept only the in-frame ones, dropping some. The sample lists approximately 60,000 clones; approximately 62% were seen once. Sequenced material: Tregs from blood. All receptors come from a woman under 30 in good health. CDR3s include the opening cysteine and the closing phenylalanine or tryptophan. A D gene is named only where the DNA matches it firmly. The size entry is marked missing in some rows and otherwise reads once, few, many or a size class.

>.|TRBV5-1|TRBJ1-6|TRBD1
CASSPGQGHSPLHF
TGCGCCAGCAGCCCGGGACAGGGTCATTCACCCCTCCACTTT
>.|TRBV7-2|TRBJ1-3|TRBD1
CASSLGQGLGNTIYF
TGTGCCAGCAGCCTGGGACAGGGTCTGGGAAACACCATATATTTT
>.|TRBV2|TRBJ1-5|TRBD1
CASSKPGQGAGQPQHF
TGTGCCAGCAGCAAACCGGGACAGGGAGCGGGGCAGCCCCAGCATTTT
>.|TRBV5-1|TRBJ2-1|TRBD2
CASSLGGTSGDNEQFF
TGCGCCAGCAGCTTGGGGGGGACTAGCGGGGACAATGAGCAGTTCTTC
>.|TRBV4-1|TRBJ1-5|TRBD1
CASSLGQGLNQPQHF
TGCGCCAGCAGCCTCGGACAGGGGCTCAATCAGCCCCAGCATTTT
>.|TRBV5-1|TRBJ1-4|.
CASRAGAGDEKLLF
TGCGCCAGCAGGGCTGGGGCAGGGGACGAAAAACTGCTTTTT
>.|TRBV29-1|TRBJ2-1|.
CSATGGAMNEQFF
TGCAGCGCCACAGGGGGGGCTATGAATGAGCAGTTCTTC
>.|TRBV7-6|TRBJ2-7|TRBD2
CASSLAGGYSYEQYF
TGTGCCAGCAGCTTAGCGGGGGGGTACTCCTACGAGCAGTACTTC
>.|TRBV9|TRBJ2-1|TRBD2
CASSYTSGSSYNEQFF
TGTGCCAGCAGCTATACTAGCGGGAGCTCCTACAATGAGCAGTTCTTC
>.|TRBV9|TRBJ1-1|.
CASSAGQFHTEAFF
TGTGCCAGCAGCGCCGGACAGTTTCACACTGAAGCTTTCTTT
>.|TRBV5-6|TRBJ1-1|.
CASSSDRYTEAFF
TGTGCCAGCAGCAGTGACAGATACACTGAAGCTTTCTTT
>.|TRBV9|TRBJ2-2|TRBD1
CASSQRQGAGELFF
TGTGCCAGCAGCCAAAGACAGGGAGCCGGGGAGCTGTTTTTT
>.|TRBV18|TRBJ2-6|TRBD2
CASSPSSGGSGANVLTF
TGTGCCAGCTCACCCAGTAGCGGGGGATCTGGGGCCAACGTCCTGACTTTC
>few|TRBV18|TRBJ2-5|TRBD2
CASSPIGTSGGETQYF
TGTGCCAGCTCACCAATCGGGACTAGCGGGGGAGAGACCCAGTACTTC
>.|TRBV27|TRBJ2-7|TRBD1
CASSSRQGAAYEQYF
TGTGCCAGCAGTTCAAGACAGGGGGCCGCCTACGAGCAGTACTTC
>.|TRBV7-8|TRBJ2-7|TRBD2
CASSLPSGGPYEQYF
TGTGCCAGCAGCCTCCCTAGCGGGGGGCCCTACGAGCAGTACTTC
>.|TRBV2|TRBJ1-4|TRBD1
CASKQGAANEKLFF
TGTGCCAGCAAACAGGGGGCGGCTAATGAAAAACTGTTTTTT
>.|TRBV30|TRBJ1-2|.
CAWSVLGAWNYGYTF
TGTGCCTGGAGTGTACTGGGGGCGTGGAACTATGGCTACACCTTC
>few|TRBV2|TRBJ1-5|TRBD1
CASRQGGRNNQPQHF
TGTGCCAGCAGACAGGGGGGGCGGAACAATCAGCCCCAGCATTTT
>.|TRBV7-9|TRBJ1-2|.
CASSRSGASYGYTF
TGTGCCAGCAGCCGTAGTGGGGCGAGCTATGGCTACACCTTC
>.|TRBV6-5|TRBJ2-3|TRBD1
CASSADRVGDTQYF
TGTGCCAGCAGTGCGGACAGGGTTGGAGATACGCAGTATTTT
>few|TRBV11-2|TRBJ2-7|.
CASSQDRAGEQYF
TGTGCCAGCAGCCAAGACAGGGCGGGAGAGCAGTACTTC
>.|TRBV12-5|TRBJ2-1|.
CASGLGDRTSYNEQFF
TGTGCTAGTGGTTTGGGTGACAGGACCTCATACAATGAGCAGTTCTTC
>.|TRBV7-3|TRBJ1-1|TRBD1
CASSSRQGTEAFF
TGTGCCAGCAGCTCCCGACAGGGCACTGAAGCTTTCTTT
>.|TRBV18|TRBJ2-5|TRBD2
CASSPVSGGEQETQYF
TGTGCCAGCTCACCAGTATCCGGGGGGGAGCAAGAGACCCAGTACTTC
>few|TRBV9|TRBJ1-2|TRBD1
CASSQGYGYTF
TGTGCCAGCTCACAGGGGTATGGCTACACCTTC
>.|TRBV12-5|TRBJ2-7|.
CASGLVARTTYEQYF
TGTGCTAGTGGTTTGGTAGCCAGGACAACCTACGAGCAGTACTTC
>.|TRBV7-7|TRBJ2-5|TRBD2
CASSLARLAGGETQYF
TGTGCTAGCAGCTTAGCCCGACTAGCGGGAGGAGAGACCCAGTACTTC
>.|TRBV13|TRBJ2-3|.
CASSSPSTIQGDTQYF
TGTGCCAGCAGCTCGCCTTCTACTATACAGGGCGATACGCAGTATTTT
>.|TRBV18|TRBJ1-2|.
CASSEGRNNYGYTF
TGTGCCAGCTCGGAGGGACGGAATAACTATGGCTACACCTTC
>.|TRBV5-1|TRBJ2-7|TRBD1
CASSWGTVTYEQYF
TGCGCCAGCAGCTGGGGGACAGTGACCTACGAGCAGTACTTC
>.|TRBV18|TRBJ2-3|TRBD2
CASSPTSGPTDTQYF
TGTGCCAGCTCACCAACTAGCGGCCCCACAGATACGCAGTATTTT
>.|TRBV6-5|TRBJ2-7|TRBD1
CAISGTGNNEQYF
TGTGCCATATCCGGGACAGGGAATAACGAGCAGTACTTC
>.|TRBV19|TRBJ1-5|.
CASRDPQGSRQPQHF
TGTGCCAGTAGGGATCCTCAGGGTAGTAGGCAGCCCCAGCATTTT
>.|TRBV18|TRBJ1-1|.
CASSPRDRPNTEAFF
TGTGCCAGCTCACCACGTGACAGGCCGAACACTGAAGCTTTCTTT
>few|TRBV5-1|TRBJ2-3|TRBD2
CASSSGTSGLTDTQYF
TGCGCCAGCAGCTCCGGGACTAGCGGGCTAACAGATACGCAGTATTTT
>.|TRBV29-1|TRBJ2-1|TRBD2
CGGLAVHNEQFF
TGCGGCGGACTAGCGGTTCACAATGAGCAGTTCTTC
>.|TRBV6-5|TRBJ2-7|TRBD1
CASTRDRGESYEQYF
TGTGCCAGCACAAGGGACAGGGGGGAATCCTACGAGCAGTACTTC
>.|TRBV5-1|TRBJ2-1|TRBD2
CASSVGRGAARSFEEQFF
TGCGCCAGCAGCGTGGGGCGGGGGGCTGCCCGATCGTTTGAGGAGCAGTTCTTC
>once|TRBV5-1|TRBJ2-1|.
CASSLALGPRYNEQFF
TGCGCCAGCAGCTTGGCCTTGGGCCCTCGATACAATGAGCAGTTCTTC
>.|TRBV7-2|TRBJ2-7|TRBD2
CASSLGRGGRYEQYF
TGTGCCAGCAGCTTAGGGCGGGGGGGCAGGTACGAGCAGTACTTC
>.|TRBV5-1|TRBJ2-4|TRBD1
CASSKDRGLSKNIQYF
TGCGCCAGCAGCAAAGACAGGGGGCTATCCAAAAACATTCAGTACTTC
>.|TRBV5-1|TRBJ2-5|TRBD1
CASSPRPGQGETQYF
TGCGCCAGCAGTCCCCGGCCGGGACAGGGAGAGACCCAGTACTTC
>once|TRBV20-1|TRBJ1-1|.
CSASIYTEAFF
TGCAGTGCTTCTATTTACACTGAAGCTTTCTTT
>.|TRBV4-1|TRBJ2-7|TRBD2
CASSQSRGLGGLEQYF
TGCGCCAGCAGCCAGAGTCGGGGACTAGGGGGGCTCGAGCAGTACTTC